The clone carrying this T cell receptor beta chain was seen many times. These data come from a study of T-cell reconstitution after alpha-beta-depleted transplantation in children. Germline V gene data show CDR1 as DFQATT and CDR2 as SNEGSKA (reference sequence). The CDR3 has 16 residues. Unmatched junction bases numbered 15, after V lost 3 bases and J lost 8 bases. Molecular barcoding with unique molecular identifiers was used for the TCRbeta library. TCRdb ran MiXCR on the PCR reads and lists one entry per CDR3 protein. The sample includes about 72,000 distinct CDR3 sequences, around 7.9% of them seen just once.

This specimen consisted of PBMCs from the stem cell graft donor, obtained from the stem cell graft. The sequence was obtained from a human donor who donated a stem cell graft to a child with acute lymphoblastic leukemia. This sequence joins TRBV20-1 and TRBJ2-1, with 8 bases lining up with TRBD2. The CDR3: CSASSLWGSGSHEQFF. The CDR3 bases are TGCAGTGCTAGCTCCCTCTGGGGGAGCGGGAGCCATGAGCAGTTCTTC.